These 20 T cell receptor beta chains came from one sample sequenced in a study of T cells after yellow fever vaccination. Using its own MiXCR run on the 5' RACE reads, TCRdb lists one record per CDR3 protein. Counted here are 45,000 to 60,000 distinct CDR3 sequences, around 5.4% occurring once; the ten biggest clones make up roughly 28%. This specimen consisted of PBMCs, either bulk or a sorted T-cell subset (CD4+, CD8+, memory, or dextramer-sorted; not recorded which), obtained on the day of the yellow fever booster vaccination. Source of these receptors: a man between 18 and 29 years old who received the YFV17D yellow fever vaccine.

This clonotype has only a few counts. The genes are TRBV12-3 or TRBV12-4 and TRBJ2-3; TRBD1 might be the D (5 bases). V dropped 5 bases and J dropped 0 bases, with 15 bases sitting between them. This CDR3 is built from 16 residues. The DNA for the CDR3 is TGTGCCAGCAGTGGGTATCGCAGGGCTAGCACAGATACGCAGTATTTT. Protein product: CASSGYRRASTDTQYF.

This clonotype occurred a few times. The rearrangement links TRBV12-3 or TRBV12-4 to TRBJ2-1; D unresolved. The CDR3 totals 16 residues. V was shortened by 2 bases and J by 0 bases, with 11 bases between the two germline ends. The CDR3 nucleotides read TGTGCCAGCAGTTTATGGCACCCGAGCTCCTACAATGAGCAGTTCTTC. Protein: CASSLWHPSSYNEQFF.

This clonotype was seen more than once but under ten times. The gene calls are TRBV19 and TRBJ2-1; 7 bases agree with TRBD2. The CDR3 sequence is 15 residues long. With 5 bases clipped from V and 0 bases from J, the junction kept 4 bases outside the gene matches. CDR1 and CDR2 (germline): LNHDA, SQIVND (reference sequence). CDR3 in amino acids: CASSQRGVSYNEQFF. CDR3 in DNA: TGTGCCAGTAGTCAACGGGGGGTCTCCTACAATGAGCAGTTCTTC. Filled out from reference TRBV19 and TRBJ2-1, the complete variable domain reads DGGITQSPKYLFRKEGQNVTLSCEQNLNHDAMYWYRQDPGQGLRLIYYSQIVNDFQKGDIAEGYSVSREKKESFPLTVTSAQKNPTAFYLCASSQRGVSYNEQFFGPGTRLTVL.

This clonotype was observed at least ten times. The rearrangement uses TRBV25-1 and TRBJ1-2, with D perhaps TRBD1 (5 bases). The CDR3 is 13 amino acids. Between the trimmed V and J ends, which lost 3 bases and 4 bases, there was a span of 9 bases. Germline CDR1 is MGHDK and CDR2 is SYGVNS. The CDR3: CASSEQGGYGYTF. Written as DNA, the CDR3 is TGTGCCAGCAGTGAGCAGGGAGGCTATGGCTACACCTTC.

This clonotype was seen ten or more times. The J gene is TRBJ1-1, the V gene TRBV4-3; 7 nucleotides agree with TRBD1. Germline CDR1 is LGHNA and CDR2 is YSLEER. The length of the CDR3 is 15 residues. The J segment lost 2 bases and the V segment lost 1 base, leaving 4 bases of the junction unmatched. The CDR3 DNA reads TGCGCCAGCAGCCAAGGACAGGGCTCCAACACTGAAGCTTTCTTT. This gives the protein CASSQGQGSNTEAFF.

This clonotype was counted at least ten times. This sequence joins TRBV6-2 or TRBV6-3 and TRBJ1-5; 7 nucleotides line up with TRBD1. The CDR3 runs 16 residues. CDR1 and CDR2 (germline): MNHEY, SVGEGT. Trimming removed 2 bases from V and 0 bases from J; junction bases left unmatched: 4. CDR3 bases: TGTGCCAGCAGTTACCCGGGACAGCTTAGCAATCAGCCCCAGCATTTT. This sequence encodes CASSYPGQLSNQPQHF.

This clonotype was seen at least ten times. V is TRBV29-1 and J is TRBJ2-7, with D tentatively TRBD2 (7 bases). V was shortened by 4 bases and J by 3 bases, with 13 bases between the two germline ends. Germline CDR1 reads SQVTM; CDR2 reads ANQGSEA. The CDR3 extends over 13 amino acids. The DNA of the CDR3 is TGCAGCGTTGGGGGGGGCGCCCACTACGAGCAGTACTTC. Translating it yields CSVGGGAHYEQYF.

The genes are TRBV20-1 and TRBJ1-6, with D perhaps matching TRBD1 (6 bases). V lost 3 bases, J lost 5 bases, and 17 bases lay in between. The CDR3 extends over 16 amino acids. Germline-derived CDR1 and CDR2 are DFQATT and SNEGSKA (reference sequence). This CDR3 is CSARGRTEYNNSPLHF. DNA of the CDR3: TGCAGTGCTAGGGGCCGGACAGAATACAATAATTCACCCCTCCACTTT.

This clonotype has a handful of counts. The chain recombines TRBV28 with TRBJ2-7; a possible D gene is TRBD2 (5 bases). V gave up 6 bases and J gave up 2 bases, with 20 bases separating them. The CDR3 is 16 amino acids. Germline CDR1 reads MDHEN; CDR2 reads SYDVKM. Here the CDR3 DNA reads TGTGCCAGCAGCCCAGGAGGCGCGGGCAACACCTACGAGCAGTACGTC. Its protein is CASSPGGAGNTYEQYV.

The chain uses TRBV10-1 and TRBJ2-3; 7 bases map to TRBD1. In germline, CDR1 is WNHNN, CDR2 SYGVQD (reference sequence). This CDR3 region has 13 residues. With 4 bases clipped from V and 8 bases from J, the junction kept 6 bases outside the gene matches. CDR3 DNA sequence: TGCGCCAGCAGTGTGACAGGGTGGGGTACGCAGTATTTT. Its translation is CASSVTGWGTQYF.

This clonotype came up many times. This chain joins TRBV12-3 or TRBV12-4 and TRBJ1-3; D gene unclear. Trimming pared 10 bases from V and 0 bases from J, leaving 10 bases between. The CDR3 has 13 residues. CDR3 nucleotides: TGTGCCACCGGCGGCGGCTCTGGAAACACCATATATTTT. The encoded protein is CATGGGSGNTIYF.

This clonotype was detected only a few times. The gene calls are TRBV6-6 and TRBJ2-7, with TRBD2 matching over 11 bases. Germline values: CDR1 MNHNY, CDR2 SVGAGI (reference sequence). Losses at the gene ends were 5 bases for V and 6 bases for J; bases not matched to a gene: 12. CDR3 size: 16 residues. The CDR3 region has the DNA TGTGCCAGCAGTAACAGGGGGGCTAGCGGGGGGCCCGAGCAGTACGTC. Residues: CASSNRGASGGPEQYV.

This sequence joins TRBV11-2 and TRBJ2-1; 7 bases fit TRBD2. Germline CDR1 reads SGHAT; CDR2 reads FQNNGV. Trimming removed 8 bases from V and 6 bases from J; junction bases left unmatched: 7. There are 13 residues in the CDR3. Here the CDR3 reads CASGGEHGNEQFF. Here the CDR3 DNA reads TGTGCCAGCGGGGGGGAGCACGGCAATGAGCAGTTCTTC.

This chain joins TRBV7-9 and TRBJ2-7; D could derive from TRBD1 or TRBD2 (5 bases each). This CDR3 is built from 14 residues. The V gene's germline CDR1 is SEHNR and CDR2 FQNEAQ (reference sequence). Trimming shortened V by 5 bases and J by 4 bases, and 15 bases separated the two germline ends. CDR3: CASSPPGRLYEQYF. CDR3 coding DNA: TGTGCCAGCAGCCCGCCGGGACGGCTTTACGAGCAGTACTTC.

The V call is TRBV2, the J call TRBJ1-5, with a possible D match to TRBD1 (6 bases). This CDR3 is built from 16 residues. CDR1 and CDR2 (germline): SNHLY, FYNNEI. Between the trimmed V and J ends, which lost 6 bases and 6 bases, there was a span of 21 bases. The CDR3 DNA sequence: TGTGCCAGCAGGGACCCCAGAGGTGGAGGGGGTCAGCCCCAGCATTTT. Protein product: CASRDPRGGGGQPQHF. Filled out from reference TRBV2 and TRBJ1-5, the complete variable domain reads EPEVTQTPSHQVTQMGQEVILRCVPISNHLYFYWYRQILGQKVEFLVSFYNNEISEKSEIFDDQFSVERPDGSNFTLKIRSTKLEDSAMYFCASRDPRGGGGQPQHFGDGTRLSIL.

Only a few counts were recorded for this clonotype. This chain joins TRBV7-2 and TRBJ2-2; 7 bases are a match to TRBD2. V trimming: 7 bases; J trimming: 6 bases; junction bases outside the gene matches: 5. CDR1 is SGHTA, CDR2 FQGNSA, per germline. The CDR3 has 13 residues. This chain's CDR3 is CASIQRGAGELFF. The CDR3 DNA follows: TGTGCCAGCATCCAGCGGGGCGCCGGGGAGCTGTTTTTT.

The J gene is TRBJ1-1, the V gene TRBV3-1; 9 bases align to TRBD1. This CDR3 is built from 15 residues. Losses at the gene ends were 5 bases for V and 4 bases for J; bases not matched to a gene: 8. Per germline, CDR1 LGHDT and CDR2 YNNKEL (reference sequence). The CDR3 reads CASSKTGGPSTEAFF. DNA of the CDR3: TGTGCCAGCAGCAAGACAGGGGGTCCGAGCACTGAAGCTTTCTTT.

The V gene is TRBV5-5, the J gene TRBJ2-1; the D call may be TRBD1 or TRBD2 (9 bases each). Germline V lookup: CDR1 SGHKS, CDR2 YYEKEE (reference sequence). Trimming stripped 3 bases from V and 3 bases from J, with 25 bases between. The CDR3 runs to 19 residues. In nucleotides, the CDR3 is TGTGCCAGCAGCTCCCAGGGACAGGGACGACTAGCGGACTACAATGAGCAGTTCTTC. Residues: CASSSQGQGRLADYNEQFF.

The chain recombines TRBV4-1 with TRBJ1-1; D may be TRBD1 (6 bases). Germline CDR1 reads MGHRA; CDR2 reads YSYEKL. The CDR3 sequence is 14 residues long. The V gene lost 3 bases and the J gene lost 4 bases, with 12 bases spanning the gap. CDR3 sequence (DNA): TGCGCCAGCAGCCATGCCCAGGGGATCACTGAAGCTTTCTTT. Translated, it gives CASSHAQGITEAFF.

This clonotype was counted at least ten times. The chain is built from TRBV2 and TRBJ1-1; 9 bases line up with TRBD1. V lost 8 bases to trimming and J lost 4 bases; unmatched junction nucleotides: 11. This CDR3 contains 15 residues. The germline V gene has CDR1 SNHLY and CDR2 FYNNEI. This chain's CDR3 is CASPKAGQGGTEAFF. CDR3 bases: TGTGCCAGCCCTAAAGCGGGACAGGGAGGCACTGAAGCTTTCTTT.